Shown below are 8 T cell receptor beta chains from a single sample sequenced in a study of T-cell reconstitution after alpha-beta-depleted transplantation in children. A TCRbeta library incorporating unique molecular identifiers was prepared. MiXCR was run by TCRdb on the PCR reads, yielding one entry per CDR3 protein. The sample records 490,000 or so distinct CDR3 sequences, roughly an eighth being singletons. The sample in question was PBMCs from the stem cell graft donor, obtained from the stem cell graft. All receptors come from a human donor who donated a stem cell graft to a child with combined immunodeficiency.

In its sample, this clonotype was seen a few times. J is TRBJ1-6 and V is TRBV19, with D perhaps matching TRBD1 (6 bases). The CDR3 is 14 residues long. V was shortened by 2 bases and J by 6 bases, with 8 bases between the two germline ends. CDR1 and CDR2 (germline): LNHDA, SQIVND (reference sequence). DNA for the CDR3: TGTGCCAGTAGTATATCGGGGGCTAATTCACCCCTCCACTTT. Amino acid sequence: CASSISGANSPLHF.

This clonotype was picked up a small number of times. The V call is TRBV12-3 or TRBV12-4, the J call TRBJ2-1; D is possibly TRBD2 (5 bases). CDR3 length: 14 amino acids. V shed 3 bases and J shed 4 bases, with 10 bases lying between them. This CDR3 is CASSFMSGYNEQFF. The CDR3 coding sequence is TGTGCCAGCAGTTTTATGAGCGGTTACAATGAGCAGTTCTTC.

Written as DNA, the CDR3 is TGCGCCAGCAGCCAAGAGATCGTACGATGGGGCGAGCAGTACTTC. Translation gives CASSQEIVRWGEQYF. The rearrangement uses TRBV4-1 and TRBJ2-7, with no clear D. The CDR3 loop spans 15 amino acids. The V and J ends lost 0 bases and 6 bases respectively, with 15 bases between them. Germline V gene lookup returns CDR1 MGHRA and CDR2 YSYEKL.

This clonotype was recorded at least ten times. The V and J genes are TRBV7-6 and TRBJ2-7; tentatively, D is TRBD2 (5 bases). Germline lookup yields CDR1 SGHVS and CDR2 FNYEAQ. V lost 3 bases to trimming and J lost 3 bases, with 12 bases between them. CDR3 length: 14 residues. The CDR3 coding sequence is TGTGCCAGCAGCTTGGACTCTCTGGGCTACGAGCAGTACTTC. Translated: CASSLDSLGYEQYF.

This clonotype was picked up many times. J is TRBJ2-7 and V is TRBV12-3 or TRBV12-4, with 10 bases matching TRBD1. The ends lost 6 bases at V and 2 bases at J; junction bases unmatched: 7. The CDR3 runs 15 residues. The CDR3 coding sequence is TGTGCCAGCAGCAGAGGACAGGGGGGAACCTACGAGCAGTACTTC. The encoded protein is CASSRGQGGTYEQYF.

This clonotype was recorded a few times. This chain links TRBV20-1 with TRBJ2-7; the D gene is possibly TRBD1 (6 bases). CDR1 and CDR2 (germline): DFQATT, SNEGSKA (reference sequence). This CDR3 has 11 amino acids. Trimming took off 4 bases at V and 5 bases at J, with 9 bases between the two ends. CDR3: CSATRQDEQYF. DNA for the CDR3: TGCAGTGCTACACGACAGGACGAGCAGTACTTC.

There are many counts of this clonotype. The J gene is TRBJ1-5, the V gene TRBV6-5; D is possibly TRBD1 (6 bases). Trimming pared 5 bases from V and 7 bases from J, leaving 15 bases between. Germline assignment: CDR1 MNHEY and CDR2 SVGAGI. The CDR3 contains 14 residues. This CDR3 is CASSPGQEGQPQHF. CDR3 DNA: TGTGCCAGCAGTCCGGGACAAGAAGGGCAGCCCCAGCATTTT.

This clonotype occurred many times. The genes are TRBV12-3 or TRBV12-4 and TRBJ2-2; 9 bases line up with TRBD2. The CDR3 covers 16 residues. After removal of 7 bases from V and 2 bases from J, the junction contained 8 bases not matched to a gene. This CDR3 is CASTQRGALNTGELFF. The CDR3 DNA follows: TGTGCCAGCACTCAGCGGGGGGCCCTAAACACCGGGGAGCTGTTTTTT.